These T cell receptor beta chains were read from a single sample in a study of blood T cell repertoires in COVID-19. Only in-frame clones appear in the TCRdb table, and some are missing; sequencing was by immunoSEQ multiplex PCR. This sample has more than 350,000 clones, with around 92% found just once. The source material was peripheral blood. These receptors all come from a woman aged 25-40 years with COVID-19, enrolled during active disease. CDR3s leave out the opening cysteine and the closing phenylalanine or tryptophan.

CDR3 length,J gene,V gene,CDR3 protein
14,TRBJ2-4,TRBV5-1,ASAQVEGGPKNIQY
13,TRBJ2-5,TRBV4-3,ASSRGQGVQETQY
12,TRBJ2-5,TRBV3-1/TRBV3-2,ASSQNPGEETQY
10,TRBJ2-1,TRBV7-9,ASSSRYNEQF
13,TRBJ1-6,TRBV4-3,ASSQDMGAASPLH
13,TRBJ1-6,TRBV2,ASSESPGLNSPLH
14,TRBJ1-6,TRBV5-1,ASSTGEESLGSPLH
14,TRBJ2-4,TRBV27,ATSGRSGRAKNIQY
12,TRBJ1-3,TRBV4-3,ASSQAVAGNTIY
13,TRBJ2-1,TRBV6-6,ASSLGTSVYNEQF
12,TRBJ2-7,TRBV4-2,ASSPLDSGFEQY
13,TRBJ2-1,TRBV13,ASSLGTRGYNEQF
12,TRBJ1-2,TRBV6-5,ASSYLKTGYGYT